These 26 T cell receptor beta chains were sequenced from one sample in a study of response to subunit inactivated influenza vaccine. TCRdb reprocessed the RT-PCR reads via MiXCR and lists one record per CDR3 protein. The sample contains over 450,000 distinct CDR3 sequences, 10% to 15% of which appear only once. Sequenced material: PBMCs from blood, taken roughly 46 days after vaccination. The receptor set was obtained from a man aged 45 to 65 who received an inactivated influenza vaccine.

The table lists this clonotype with many counts. J is TRBJ1-1 and V is TRBV12-3 or TRBV12-4; D not certain. CDR3 length equals 13 residues. Trimming removed 3 bases at V and 4 bases at J, with 9 bases between. In DNA form, the CDR3 reads TGTGCCAGCAGTTTTTCCCGGGGCACTGAAGCTTTCTTT. This encodes CASSFSRGTEAFF.

The V gene is TRBV2, the J gene TRBJ2-2; D uncertain. The CDR3 runs 11 residues. The germline V gene encodes CDR1 SNHLY and CDR2 FYNNEI. Deletions cut 7 bases from V and 7 bases from J, with 7 bases between. This chain's CDR3 is CASKGFGELFF. CDR3 nucleotide sequence: TGTGCCAGCAAAGGATTCGGGGAGCTGTTTTTT.

This chain links TRBV12-3 or TRBV12-4 with TRBJ2-1; D uncertain. V lost 6 bases and J lost 0, with 9 bases in between. The CDR3 consists of 14 residues. The CDR3 DNA is TGTGCCAGCAGCCCGCTTTTCTCCTACAATGAGCAGTTCTTC. Translating gives CASSPLFSYNEQFF.

The genes are TRBV12-3 or TRBV12-4 and TRBJ2-5; D is perhaps TRBD2 (7 bases). The CDR3 consists of 15 residues. V was cut by 6 bases and J by 5 bases, with 19 bases left in between. The CDR3 DNA sequence: TGTGCCAGCAGCCCCTATGCGGGGGCGCCGGAGACCCAGTACTTC. Translated, it gives CASSPYAGAPETQYF.

This clonotype was counted ten times or more. V is TRBV3-1 and J is TRBJ2-7; 7 bases are a match to TRBD1. Trimming at V came to 10 bases and at J to 3 bases, leaving 12 bases not matched to a gene. The V gene's germline CDR1 is LGHDT and CDR2 YNNKEL (reference sequence). The CDR3 covers 14 residues. The CDR3 coding sequence is TGTGCCACCCAACAGGGGCCATCATTCTACGAGCAGTACTTC. Amino acids: CATQQGPSFYEQYF.

This clonotype was detected a few times. The rearrangement joins TRBV7-9 to TRBJ2-3; 9 bases map to TRBD2. Per the germline V gene, CDR1 is SEHNR and CDR2 is FQNEAQ (reference sequence). Germline trimming cut 8 bases from V and 1 base from J; bases unmatched to any gene: 10. The CDR3 is 16 amino acids. The CDR3 sequence: CASGLGRLAGTDTQYF. In DNA, the CDR3 is TGTGCCAGCGGGTTGGGGAGACTAGCGGGCACAGATACGCAGTATTTT.

In this sample, this clonotype turned up a few times. This sequence joins TRBV25-1 and TRBJ2-5, with 8 bases that match TRBD1. The germline V gene has CDR1 MGHDK and CDR2 SYGVNS. This CDR3 has 14 residues. The trim removed 4 bases at V and 5 bases at J, leaving 6 bases unmatched. The CDR3 loop is CASSADRVRETQYF. As DNA, the CDR3 is TGTGCCAGCAGTGCGGACAGGGTCCGGGAGACCCAGTACTTC. The whole variable domain, filled in from reference TRBV25-1 and TRBJ2-5, reads EADIYQTPRYLVIGTGKKITLECSQTMGHDKMYWYQQDPGMELHLIHYSYGVNSTEKGDLSSESTVSRIRTEHFPLTLESARPSHTSQYLCASSADRVRETQYFGPGTRLLVL.

The chain combines TRBV2 with TRBJ1-2, with D perhaps matching TRBD1 (5 bases). Germline lookup yields CDR1 SNHLY and CDR2 FYNNEI. Trimming shortened V by 4 bases and J by 7 bases, and 13 bases separated the two germline ends. The CDR3 sequence is 13 residues long. CDR3 protein: CASSVGGFGGYTF. CDR3 nucleotides: TGTGCCAGCAGTGTGGGGGGGTTCGGTGGCTACACCTTC.

The rearrangement links TRBV4-2 to TRBJ2-2; 8 bases map to TRBD2. The CDR3 is 15 residues long. Trimming removed 0 bases from V and 6 bases from J; junction bases left unmatched: 3. Germline-derived CDR1 and CDR2 are LGHNA and YNFKEQ. CDR3 bases: TGTGCCAGCAGCCAAGAACCGGGGGGGGCCGGGGAGCTGTTTTTT. This translates into CASSQEPGGAGELFF.

This clonotype has just a few counts. The chain uses TRBV7-8 and TRBJ2-3; 9 bases match TRBD1. The CDR3 has 17 amino acids. The V gene end was trimmed by 2 bases and the J gene end by 4 bases; junction bases not matched to a gene: 10. Germline CDR1 is SGHVS and CDR2 is FQNEAQ. The CDR3 DNA follows: TGTGCCAGCAGCTTATTTAGGGGACAGGGTTCCGCAGATACGCAGTATTTT. Protein sequence: CASSLFRGQGSADTQYF.

The chain joins TRBV10-3 to TRBJ1-2; perhaps TRBD1 as D (5 bases). Germline-derived CDR1 and CDR2 are ENHRY and SYGVKD. V lost 8 bases and J lost 2, with 15 bases in between. The CDR3 loop spans 14 amino acids. The CDR3 spells CAISRAAGNYGYTF. CDR3 coding DNA: TGTGCCATCTCCCGCGCGGCAGGGAACTATGGCTACACCTTC.

There are many counts of this clonotype. V and J are TRBV20-1 and TRBJ2-7; 9 nucleotides match TRBD1. V shed 5 bases and J 6 bases; nucleotides not matched to a gene: 5. The CDR3 extends over 12 amino acids. CDR1 and CDR2 (germline): DFQATT, SNEGSKA (reference sequence). CDR3 region: CSAEQGAGEQYF. The CDR3 DNA sequence: TGCAGTGCTGAACAGGGGGCCGGCGAGCAGTACTTC.

This clonotype turned up a few times. The chain uses TRBV2 and TRBJ2-5, with TRBD2 matching 10 bases. The V gene's germline CDR1 is SNHLY and CDR2 FYNNEI. J was trimmed by 5 bases and V by 6 bases; bases with no gene match: 9. The length of the CDR3 is 15 residues. The DNA of the CDR3 is TGTGCCAGCAGCTCCGGGACTAGCGATGTCGAGACCCAGTACTTC. Its translation is CASSSGTSDVETQYF.

This clonotype was recorded only once. A read error may account for a junction end that differs from germline. This rearrangement joins TRBV7-2 to TRBJ1-5, with no clear D. There are 12 residues in the CDR3. The germline V gene encodes CDR1 SGHTA and CDR2 FQGNSA. The CDR3 here is CASSVYNQPHHF. CDR3 DNA sequence: TGTGCCAGCAGCGTTTACAATCAGCCCCATCATTTT.

J is TRBJ1-1 and V is TRBV6-2 or TRBV6-3; D may be TRBD1 (5 bases). CDR1 is MNHEY and CDR2 is SVGEGT in the germline V gene. Trimming took off 4 bases at V and 11 bases at J, with 14 bases between the two ends. The CDR3 length is 12 residues. This CDR3 is CASSSRGGVAFF. CDR3 nucleotide sequence: TGTGCCAGCAGTTCCCGCGGGGGGGTGGCTTTCTTT.

The chain carries TRBV7-9 and TRBJ1-2; tentative D call: TRBD1 (5 bases). CDR1 is SEHNR and CDR2 is FQNEAQ in the germline V gene (reference sequence). The CDR3 is 12 amino acids. V lost 4 bases and J lost 5, with 8 bases in between. The CDR3 is CASSYGTYGYTF. The CDR3 DNA sequence: TGTGCCAGCAGCTACGGGACTTATGGCTACACCTTC.

The V call is TRBV12-3 or TRBV12-4, the J call TRBJ2-5, with TRBD1 as a possible D gene (5 bases). The V end lost 6 bases, the J end lost 5 bases, and 13 bases lay between the germline ends. CDR3 length: 13 residues. The CDR3 is CASRWTLGETQYF. CDR3 in DNA: TGTGCCAGCAGGTGGACACTTGGGGAGACCCAGTACTTC.

V usage is TRBV4-3 and J usage is TRBJ2-3; tentative D call: TRBD1 (5 bases). V was trimmed by 3 bases and J by 6 bases, leaving 19 bases between them. The CDR3 runs 16 residues. CDR1 is LGHNA and CDR2 is YSLEER in the germline V gene. The chain's CDR3 is CASSHLEHRSGDTQYF. CDR3 nucleotide sequence: TGCGCCAGCAGCCATTTAGAGCACCGATCAGGGGATACGCAGTATTTT.

This clonotype was observed at least ten times. The V call is TRBV24-1, the J call TRBJ2-1; D call uncertain. The length of the CDR3 is 13 residues. Germline values: CDR1 KGHDR, CDR2 SFDVKD. Between the trimmed V and J ends, which lost 1 base and 9 bases, there was a span of 9 bases. DNA of the CDR3: TGTGCCACCAGTGATTTTGCCGGACCTGAGCAGTTCTTC. Protein sequence: CATSDFAGPEQFF.

This clonotype was counted only a few times. The chain uses TRBV12-3 or TRBV12-4 and TRBJ2-5, with 7 bases aligning to TRBD2. The ends lost 5 bases at V and 0 bases at J; junction bases unmatched: 9. The CDR3 spans 16 residues. CDR3 sequence reads: CASSHPGGFYQETQYF. The CDR3 coding sequence is TGTGCCAGCAGTCATCCGGGGGGTTTCTACCAAGAGACCCAGTACTTC.

This clonotype has only a few counts. The chain links TRBV20-1 to TRBJ2-1, with D hard to call. CDR3 length: 15 residues. V lost 3 bases, J lost 8 bases, and 20 bases lay in between. The germline V gene has CDR1 DFQATT and CDR2 SNEGSKA (reference sequence). In DNA form, the CDR3 reads TGCAGTGCTAGCCCGCTAGGCCAAACTGGATATGAGCAGTTCTTC. It codes for CSASPLGQTGYEQFF.

This clonotype was observed a handful of times. This chain joins TRBV10-3 and TRBJ2-1; TRBD2 is a possible D gene (5 bases). The CDR3 runs to 14 residues. Germline V gene data show CDR1 as ENHRY and CDR2 as SYGVKD. The ends were cut back, 7 bases at V and 2 bases at J, with 12 bases in the middle. The DNA for the CDR3 is TGTGCCATCACTGCGGGTATTACCTACAATGAGCAGTTCTTC. Amino acid sequence: CAITAGITYNEQFF.

This clonotype was counted only a few times. The chain joins TRBV5-6 to TRBJ2-5; D unresolved. V was trimmed by 0 bases and J by 5 bases, leaving 11 bases between them. Germline CDR1 is SGHDT and CDR2 is YYEEEE. This CDR3 region has 14 residues. CDR3 loop: CASSLVSGMETQYF. CDR3 sequence (DNA): TGTGCCAGCAGCTTGGTGTCGGGTATGGAGACCCAGTACTTC.

V usage is TRBV20-1 and J usage is TRBJ1-3; D gene unclear. Between the trimmed V and J ends, which lost 6 bases and 4 bases, there was a span of 13 bases. The CDR3 is made up of 13 amino acids. Germline V gives CDR1 DFQATT, CDR2 SNEGSKA (reference sequence). The CDR3 protein is CSATKRGGNTIYF. The CDR3 DNA sequence: TGCAGTGCGACGAAACGTGGAGGAAACACCATATATTTT.

This clonotype was observed a few times. V usage is TRBV28 and J usage is TRBJ1-6, with 9 positions matching TRBD1. CDR1 and CDR2 (germline): MDHEN, SYDVKM. This CDR3 contains 14 residues. Trimming cost V 6 bases and J 8 bases; bases outside gene matches: 5. The CDR3 DNA follows: TGTGCCAGCAGCGACAGGGGGATGGATTCACCCCTCCACTTT. This encodes CASSDRGMDSPLHF.

There are many counts of this clonotype. The gene calls are TRBV5-5 and TRBJ1-5; 7 bases are shared with TRBD1. V trimming: 3 bases; J trimming: 9 bases; junction bases outside the gene matches: 9. Looked up from germline, CDR1 is SGHKS and CDR2 is YYEKEE (reference sequence). CDR3 length: 14 amino acids. The CDR3 reads CASSSGTAGLPQHF. CDR3 nucleotide sequence: TGTGCCAGCAGCTCGGGGACAGCCGGGTTGCCCCAGCATTTT.